This entry concerns a single T cell receptor (beta chain). The data originate from a study of blood T cell repertoires in COVID-19. The CDR3 is made up of 14 amino acids. CDR1 is MNHEY and CDR2 is SVGEGT in the germline V gene. J was trimmed by 3 bases and V by 2 bases; bases with no gene match: 1. Libraries were prepared by immunoSEQ multiplex PCR; TCRdb keeps only in-frame clonotypes and omits some of them. This sample yields 70,000 or so clones, of which around nine tenths are seen a single time; approximately 9.1% belongs to the top ten. This chain links TRBV6-2 or TRBV6-3 with TRBJ2-3; 8 nucleotides match TRBD2. Input material: peripheral blood. This clonotype was obtained from a human donor in a cohort sampled during active COVID-19. DNA of the CDR3: TGTGCCAGCAGTTACGTAGCGGGAACAGATACGCAGTATTTT. This gives the protein CASSYVAGTDTQYF.